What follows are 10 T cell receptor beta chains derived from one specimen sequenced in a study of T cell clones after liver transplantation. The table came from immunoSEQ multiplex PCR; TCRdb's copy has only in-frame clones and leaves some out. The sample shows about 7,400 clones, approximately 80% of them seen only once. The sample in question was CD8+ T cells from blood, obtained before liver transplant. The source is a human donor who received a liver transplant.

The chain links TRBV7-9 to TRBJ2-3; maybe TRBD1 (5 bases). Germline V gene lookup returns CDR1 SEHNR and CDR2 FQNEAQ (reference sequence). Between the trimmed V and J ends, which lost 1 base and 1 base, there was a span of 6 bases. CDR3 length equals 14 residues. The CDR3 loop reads CASSLEGGTDTQYF. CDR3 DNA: TGTGCCAGCAGCTTAGAAGGGGGCACAGATACGCAGTATTTT.

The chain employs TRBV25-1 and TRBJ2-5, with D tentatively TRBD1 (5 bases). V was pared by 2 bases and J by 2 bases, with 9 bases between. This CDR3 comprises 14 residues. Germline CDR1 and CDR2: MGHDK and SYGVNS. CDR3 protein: CASSERGGQETQYF. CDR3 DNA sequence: TGTGCCAGCAGTGAAAGGGGCGGTCAAGAGACCCAGTACTTC.

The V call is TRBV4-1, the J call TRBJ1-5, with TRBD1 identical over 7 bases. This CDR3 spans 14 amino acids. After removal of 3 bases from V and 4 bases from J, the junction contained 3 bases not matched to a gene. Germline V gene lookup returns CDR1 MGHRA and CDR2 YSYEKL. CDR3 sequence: CASSQTGRNQPQHF. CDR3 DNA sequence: TGCGCCAGCAGCCAGACAGGGAGGAATCAGCCCCAGCATTTT.

CDR3 nucleotides: TGTGCCAGCACCTCGCCGGAACAGGGGACATGGGAGCAGTACTTC. It is translated as CASTSPEQGTWEQYF. The chain joins TRBV6-5 to TRBJ2-7; TRBD1 matches at 7 bases. Germline values: CDR1 MNHEY, CDR2 SVGAGI. CDR3 length equals 15 residues. The V gene end was trimmed by 7 bases and the J gene end by 7 bases; junction bases not matched to a gene: 16.

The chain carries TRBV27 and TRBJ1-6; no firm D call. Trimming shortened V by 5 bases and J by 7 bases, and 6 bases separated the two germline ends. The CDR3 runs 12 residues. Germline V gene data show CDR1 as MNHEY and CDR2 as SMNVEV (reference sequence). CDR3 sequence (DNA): TGTGCCAGCAGTGTTAGCAATTCACCCCTCCACTTT. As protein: CASSVSNSPLHF.

The CDR3 loop reads CASKEDYEQYF. The CDR3 coding sequence is TGTGCCAGCAAGGAGGACTACGAGCAGTACTTC. The chain links TRBV6-1 to TRBJ2-7, with D perhaps matching TRBD2 (5 bases). This CDR3 comprises 11 residues. The V gene's germline CDR1 is MNHNS and CDR2 SASEGT. V lost 7 bases and J lost 3, with 7 bases in between.

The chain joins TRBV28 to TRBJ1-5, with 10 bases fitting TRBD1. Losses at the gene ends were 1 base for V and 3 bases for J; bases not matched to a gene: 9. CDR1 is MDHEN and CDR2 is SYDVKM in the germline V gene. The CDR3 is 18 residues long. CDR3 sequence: CASSLFSDRGVFNQPQHF. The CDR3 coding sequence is TGTGCCAGCAGTTTATTTTCGGACAGGGGGGTTTTCAATCAGCCCCAGCATTTT.

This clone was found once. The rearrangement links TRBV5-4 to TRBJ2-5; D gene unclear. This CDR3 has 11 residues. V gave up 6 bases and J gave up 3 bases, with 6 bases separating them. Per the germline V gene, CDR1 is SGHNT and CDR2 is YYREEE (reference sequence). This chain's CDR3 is CASMSEETQYF. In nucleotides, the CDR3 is TGTGCCAGCATGTCGGAAGAGACCCAGTACTTC.

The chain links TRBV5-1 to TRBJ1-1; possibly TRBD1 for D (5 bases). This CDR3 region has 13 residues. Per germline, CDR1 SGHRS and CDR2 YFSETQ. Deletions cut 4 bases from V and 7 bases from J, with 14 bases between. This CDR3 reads CASSPAGFIEAFF. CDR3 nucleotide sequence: TGCGCCAGCAGCCCGGCAGGGTTCATTGAAGCTTTCTTT.

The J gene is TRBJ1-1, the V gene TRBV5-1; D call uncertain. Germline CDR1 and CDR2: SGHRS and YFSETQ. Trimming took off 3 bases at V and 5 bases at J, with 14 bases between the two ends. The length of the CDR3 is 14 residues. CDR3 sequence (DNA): TGCGCCAGCAGCTCCTCTCTCCTGAGGACTGAAGCTTTCTTT. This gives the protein CASSSSLLRTEAFF.